This T cell receptor (beta chain) emerged from a study of blood T cells in healthy people across ages. Together with a sample-barcoded 5' primer, a J-beta primer mix was included in a second PCR lasting about 7 to 11 cycles. TCRdb itself ran the 5' RACE reads through MiXCR, one entry per CDR3 protein. The sample includes over 500,000 distinct CDR3 sequences, more than 45% of them seen just once. Germline V CDR1 and CDR2: MNHEY, SMNVEV (reference sequence). The CDR3 loop spans 16 amino acids. This clonotype was found once. A clone one base away is much larger, so this may be a read error. The receptor comes from a woman of 80 years or more in good health. The V call is TRBV27, the J call TRBJ2-7; tentatively, D is TRBD2 (6 bases). Sequenced material: blood. CDR3 DNA: TGTGCCAGCAGTTTAGACGGGACTCACAGCTCCCACGAGCAGTACTTC. Translation: CASSLDGTHSSHEQYF.